Listed below are T cell receptor beta chains from one sample, sequenced in a study of cytomegalovirus exposure and HLA in healthy donors. TCRdb's copy holds only in-frame clones and misses some; the assay was immunoSEQ multiplex PCR. The sample carries about 220,000 clones, just over 75% recorded once. Sequenced input: PBMCs. The receptors here all came from a man between 18 and 29 years old in good health and CMV-seronegative. CDR3s include the opening cysteine and the closing phenylalanine or tryptophan. Each record gives: J gene, V gene, clone size, D gene, CDR3 protein, CDR3 DNA. D genes are given only for firm matches. Clone size is shown for a subset of rows, as once, few, many or a class of expanded clone.

TRBJ2-7,TRBV14,few,.,CASSQDRREAYEQYF,TGTGCCAGCAGCCAAGACCGCAGGGAGGCCTACGAGCAGTACTTC
TRBJ1-1,TRBV7-9,.,.,CASSSTEMNTEAFF,TGTGCCAGCAGCTCAACTGAGATGAACACTGAAGCTTTCTTT
TRBJ2-7,TRBV2,.,TRBD2,CATRSGSGSYEQYF,TGTGCCACCAGAAGCGGGAGCGGGTCCTACGAGCAGTACTTC
TRBJ2-4,TRBV4-1,.,.,CASSQVRAAGSNIQYF,TGCGCCAGCAGCCAAGTCAGAGCGGCAGGTTCCAACATTCAGTACTTC
TRBJ2-7,TRBV4-1,.,TRBD1,CASSLRQGPYEQYF,TGCGCCAGCAGCCTTAGACAGGGACCCTACGAGCAGTACTTC
TRBJ2-7,TRBV2,many,TRBD2,CASSEALAGYEQYF,TGTGCCAGCAGTGAAGCCCTAGCGGGCTACGAGCAGTACTTC
TRBJ2-7,TRBV30,.,TRBD2,CAWGTGGYEQYF,TGTGCCTGGGGGACGGGGGGCTACGAGCAGTACTTC
TRBJ2-7,TRBV5-5,.,TRBD1,CASSLQGASSYEQYF,TGTGCCAGCAGCTTGCAGGGGGCTAGCTCCTACGAGCAGTACTTC
TRBJ2-6,TRBV5-6,.,TRBD1,CASSFRTGNPSSGANVLTF,TGTGCCAGCAGCTTCCGGACAGGGAATCCCTCCTCTGGGGCCAACGTCCTGACTTTC
TRBJ2-1,TRBV18,few,.,CASSPPSDEQFF,TGTGCCAGCTCACCACCCTCGGATGAGCAGTTCTTC
TRBJ2-7,TRBV6-1,.,TRBD2,CASSDRLAGEQYF,TGTGCCAGCAGTGACAGACTAGCGGGTGAACAGTACTTC
TRBJ1-4,TRBV28,.,TRBD1,CASSFRTGLNEKLFF,TGTGCCAGCAGTTTCAGGACAGGGCTTAATGAAAAACTGTTTTTT